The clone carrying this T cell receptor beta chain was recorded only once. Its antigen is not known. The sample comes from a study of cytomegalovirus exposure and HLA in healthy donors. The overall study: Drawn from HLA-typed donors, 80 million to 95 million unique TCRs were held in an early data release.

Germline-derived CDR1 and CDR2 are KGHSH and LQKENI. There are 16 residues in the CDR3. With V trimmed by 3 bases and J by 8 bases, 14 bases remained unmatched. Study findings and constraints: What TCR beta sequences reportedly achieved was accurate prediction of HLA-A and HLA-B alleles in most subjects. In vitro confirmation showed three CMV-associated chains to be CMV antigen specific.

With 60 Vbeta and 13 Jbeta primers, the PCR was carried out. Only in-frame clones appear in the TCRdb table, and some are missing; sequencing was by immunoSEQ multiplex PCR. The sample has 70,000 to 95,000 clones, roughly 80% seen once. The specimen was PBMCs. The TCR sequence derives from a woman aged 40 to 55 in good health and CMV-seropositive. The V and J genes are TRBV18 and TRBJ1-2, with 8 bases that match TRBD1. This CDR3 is CASSPIPGQEYVGYTF. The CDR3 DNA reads TGTGCCAGCTCACCGATTCCGGGACAGGAGTATGTGGGCTACACCTTC. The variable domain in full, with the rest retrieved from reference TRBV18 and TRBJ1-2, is NAGVMQNPRHLVRRRGQEARLRCSPMKGHSHVYWYRQLPEEGLKFMVYLQKENIIDESGMPKERFSAEFPKEGPSILRIQQVVRGDSAAYFCASSPIPGQEYVGYTFGSGTRLTVV.